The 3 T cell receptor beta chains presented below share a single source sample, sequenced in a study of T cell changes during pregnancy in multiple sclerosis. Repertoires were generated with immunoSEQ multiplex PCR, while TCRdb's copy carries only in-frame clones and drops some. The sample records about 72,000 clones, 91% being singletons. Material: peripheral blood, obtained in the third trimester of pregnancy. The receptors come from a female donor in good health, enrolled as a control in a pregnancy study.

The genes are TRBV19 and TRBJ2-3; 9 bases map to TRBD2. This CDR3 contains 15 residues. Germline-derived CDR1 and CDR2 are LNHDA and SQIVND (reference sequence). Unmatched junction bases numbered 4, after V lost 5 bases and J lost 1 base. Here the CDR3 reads CASSGWTSGTDTQYF. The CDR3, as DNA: TGTGCCAGTAGTGGATGGACTAGCGGCACAGATACGCAGTATTTT.

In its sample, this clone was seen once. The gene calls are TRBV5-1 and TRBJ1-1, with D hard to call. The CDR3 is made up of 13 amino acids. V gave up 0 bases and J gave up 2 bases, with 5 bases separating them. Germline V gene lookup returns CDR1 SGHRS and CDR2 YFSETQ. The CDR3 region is CASSLGGNTEAFF. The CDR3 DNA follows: TGCGCCAGCAGCTTGGGCGGAAACACTGAAGCTTTCTTT.

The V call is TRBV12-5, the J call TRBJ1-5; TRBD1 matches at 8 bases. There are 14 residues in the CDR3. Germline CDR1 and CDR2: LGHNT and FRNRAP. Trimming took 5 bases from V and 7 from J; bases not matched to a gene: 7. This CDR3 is CASGLGQGGQPQHF. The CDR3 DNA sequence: TGTGCTAGTGGTCTCGGACAGGGCGGACAGCCCCAGCATTTT.